These T cell receptor beta chains were read from a single sample in a study of siplizumab effects on memory and regulatory T cells. Only in-frame clones appear in the TCRdb table, and some are missing; sequencing was by immunoSEQ multiplex PCR. The sample includes about 100,000 clones, 94% seen only once; the top ten take 0.55% to 0.65%. The sequencing sample was made of Tregs sorted from blood. The receptors come from a human donor in good health. Both conserved end residues are part of each CDR3. D genes are given only for firm matches. A clone size is listed for some rows: how often the clone was seen (once, few, many), or a class if it is expanded.

TRBV25-1	.	TRBJ1-5	.	CASSPPGSIGQPQHF	TGTGCCAGCAGTCCCCCGGGCTCTATAGGTCAGCCCCAGCATTTT
TRBV5-1	.	TRBJ1-5	.	CASSLSGANQPQHF	TGCGCCAGCAGCTTGTCGGGGGCCAATCAGCCCCAGCATTTT
TRBV29-1	.	TRBJ1-2	.	CSVERSGYGYTF	TGCAGCGTTGAGAGGTCAGGGTATGGCTACACCTTC
TRBV9	.	TRBJ2-1	.	CASSLDGIYNEQFF	TGTGCCAGCAGCCTCGACGGGATCTACAATGAGCAGTTCTTC
TRBV6-5	once	TRBJ2-1	TRBD2	CASSRGLAGGNEQFF	TGTGCCAGCAGTCGAGGACTAGCGGGAGGTAATGAGCAGTTCTTC
TRBV4-1	.	TRBJ1-1	.	CASSQDSKGWMNTEAFF	TGCGCCAGCAGCCAAGATAGTAAGGGTTGGATGAACACTGAAGCTTTCTTT
TRBV5-1	.	TRBJ2-7	TRBD2	CASSLGSSGDYEQYF	TGCGCCAGCAGCTTGGGTAGTAGCGGGGACTACGAGCAGTACTTC
TRBV28	.	TRBJ1-5	.	CASSLFRAGRNQPQHF	TGTGCCAGCAGTTTATTTAGGGCAGGGCGCAATCAGCCCCAGCATTTT
TRBV7-6	.	TRBJ2-5	.	CASSLGLRGSGETQYF	TGTGCCAGCAGCTTAGGGCTCAGGGGCTCGGGGGAGACCCAGTACTTC
TRBV29-1	.	TRBJ1-3	.	CSAGTGHPGNTIYF	TGCAGCGCCGGTACGGGACACCCTGGAAACACCATATATTTT
TRBV5-6	.	TRBJ2-1	TRBD2	CASSLVGLAYNEQFF	TGTGCCAGCAGCTTGGTAGGACTAGCGTACAATGAGCAGTTCTTC
TRBV10-3	.	TRBJ2-7	.	CAISESMELPSSYEQYF	TGTGCCATCAGTGAGTCGATGGAACTTCCGAGCTCCTACGAGCAGTACTTC
TRBV20-1	.	TRBJ2-1	.	CSAPGAHEQFF	TGCAGTGCTCCTGGGGCTCATGAGCAGTTCTTC
TRBV7-2	.	TRBJ2-5	TRBD2	CASTVAGARETQYF	TGTGCCAGCACCGTAGCGGGAGCACGGGAGACCCAGTACTTC
TRBV4-1	once	TRBJ2-2	TRBD2	CASSQAGTSPGELFF	TGCGCCAGCAGCCAAGCCGGGACTAGCCCCGGGGAGCTGTTTTTT
TRBV5-6	.	TRBJ1-1	.	CASSKGFEAFF	TGTGCCAGCAGCAAAGGGTTTGAAGCTTTCTTT
TRBV19	.	TRBJ2-3	TRBD2	CASRNAGVGDTQYF	TGTGCCAGTAGAAACGCGGGAGTAGGAGATACGCAGTATTTT
TRBV29-1	.	TRBJ2-2	.	CSVAIINTGELFF	TGCAGCGTTGCGATTATAAACACCGGGGAGCTGTTTTTT